The 28 T cell receptor beta chains presented below share a single source sample, sequenced in a study of T-cell reconstitution after alpha-beta-depleted transplantation in children. During its preparation, the TCRbeta library received unique molecular identifiers. TCRdb independently ran MiXCR on the PCR reads; one entry per CDR3 protein. Of 350,000 to 400,000 distinct CDR3 sequences in the sample, roughly 15% were seen once. The starting material was PBMCs, obtained from the stem cell graft. The source is a human donor who donated a stem cell graft to a child with Fanconi anemia.

This clonotype showed up just a few times. This chain uses TRBV4-3 with TRBJ2-2; 8 positions agree with TRBD2. This CDR3 region has 16 residues. Trimming took 1 base from V and 3 from J; bases not matched to a gene: 4. Germline CDR1 and CDR2: LGHNA and YSLEER. This chain's CDR3 is CASSQVPGLDTGELFF. CDR3 coding DNA: TGCGCCAGCAGCCAAGTTCCGGGACTAGACACCGGGGAGCTGTTTTTT.

The CDR3 DNA reads as TGTGCCAGCAGTTACGGCGGTGAAGCAGGGGCGGTCAACTATGGCTACACCTTC. Protein product: CASSYGGEAGAVNYGYTF. The rearrangement links TRBV6-2 or TRBV6-3 to TRBJ1-2, with D perhaps matching TRBD1 (6 bases). Germline lookup yields CDR1 MNHEY and CDR2 SVGEGT. CDR3 length: 18 residues. V lost 2 bases and J 2 bases, leaving 21 bases between the germline ends.

This clonotype has ten or more counts. The chain combines TRBV28 with TRBJ1-3, with a possible D match to TRBD1 (5 bases). Between the trimmed V and J ends, which lost 2 bases and 4 bases, there was a span of 15 bases. CDR1 and CDR2 (germline): MDHEN, SYDVKM. CDR3 size: 16 residues. The CDR3 here is CASSLTNPWGGNTIYF. The CDR3 DNA reads TGTGCCAGCAGTTTAACCAACCCCTGGGGGGGAAACACCATATATTTT.

This clonotype was counted between two and nine times. The gene calls are TRBV29-1 and TRBJ1-4, with no clear D. Trimming took 1 base from V and 10 from J, leaving 13 bases between them. CDR1 and CDR2 from the germline V gene are SQVTM and ANQGSEA. This CDR3 region has 13 residues. In DNA, the CDR3 is TGCAGCGTTGAAGGGAACCCGGAGGGAAAACTGTTTTTT. This codes for CSVEGNPEGKLFF.

This clonotype has just a few counts. The chain combines TRBV20-1 with TRBJ1-1; D is perhaps TRBD1 (6 bases). CDR1 and CDR2 (germline): DFQATT, SNEGSKA (reference sequence). With 3 bases removed from V and 6 bases from J, the gap between germline ends came to 20 bases. The CDR3 extends over 15 amino acids. The CDR3 sequence is CSASKDLGGTPEAFF. In nucleotides, the CDR3 is TGCAGTGCTAGTAAGGATCTGGGGGGCACCCCTGAAGCTTTCTTT.

The chain joins TRBV28 to TRBJ1-1; D gene uncertain. The CDR3 has 13 residues. V lost 6 bases to trimming and J lost 7 bases, with 15 bases between them. Germline CDR1 MDHEN, CDR2 SYDVKM. The CDR3 region is CASSPPQEGEAFF. The DNA of the CDR3 is TGTGCCAGCAGCCCACCCCAGGAAGGTGAAGCTTTCTTT.

The table lists this clonotype with a few counts. V usage is TRBV28 and J usage is TRBJ2-3; D uncertain. The CDR3 runs to 14 residues. Trimming removed 4 bases from V and 0 bases from J, with 8 bases in between. In germline, CDR1 is MDHEN, CDR2 SYDVKM. DNA for the CDR3: TGTGCCAGCAGTTCCGGACCGAGCACAGATACGCAGTATTTT. This encodes CASSSGPSTDTQYF. Combining the CDR3 with reference TRBV28 and TRBJ2-3 gives the whole variable domain DVKVTQSSRYLVKRTGEKVFLECVQDMDHENMFWYRQDPGLGLRLIYFSYDVKMKEKGDIPEGYSVSREKKERFSLILESASTNQTSMYLCASSSGPSTDTQYFGPGTRLTVL.

The chain carries TRBV24-1 and TRBJ1-1; D is unresolved. Trimming cost V 4 bases and J 5 bases, with 10 bases left between them. CDR1 KGHDR and CDR2 SFDVKD come from the germline V gene. This CDR3 region has 13 residues. The CDR3 protein is CATSEAGRTEAFF. The CDR3 DNA is TGTGCCACCAGTGAGGCCGGGAGGACTGAAGCTTTCTTT.

As concerns this clonotype: A much larger clone is a single base away; this may be a read error. This chain joins TRBV20-1 and TRBJ2-5; either TRBD1 or TRBD2 may fit D (5 bases each). Germline CDR1 reads DFQATT; CDR2 reads SNEGSKA (reference sequence). The CDR3 loop spans 15 amino acids. The CDR3 nucleotides are TGCTGTGCTAGGGAATCGGGACGCCTACAAGAGACCCAGTACTTC. Its translation: CCARESGRLQETQYF.

This rearrangement joins TRBV6-5 to TRBJ2-6; D is uncertain. This CDR3 is 19 amino acids long. The V gene's germline CDR1 is MNHEY and CDR2 SVGAGI. The ends were cut back, 0 bases at V and 0 bases at J, with 15 bases in the middle. CDR3 coding DNA: TGTGCCAGCAGTTACTCCCCGGCCCCTTCTATCTCTGGGGCCAACGTCCTGACTTTC. This gives the protein CASSYSPAPSISGANVLTF.

The V call is TRBV15, the J call TRBJ2-5; D possibly matches TRBD1 or TRBD2 (5 bases each). CDR1 and CDR2 (germline): LNHNV, YYDKDF (reference sequence). This CDR3 spans 18 amino acids. V was shortened by 0 bases and J by 3 bases, with 20 bases between the two germline ends. The CDR3 loop is CATSRDLYRDVTEETQYF. Written as DNA, the CDR3 is TGTGCCACCAGCAGAGATCTCTATAGGGACGTTACTGAAGAGACCCAGTACTTC.

Only a few counts were recorded for this clonotype. The rearrangement links TRBV10-3 to TRBJ2-3; 8 bases are shared with TRBD1. The ends lost 6 bases at V and 0 bases at J; junction bases unmatched: 8. This CDR3 contains 16 residues. From germline, CDR1 is ENHRY and CDR2 SYGVKD. The CDR3 bases are TGTGCCATCAGGGATTCCAGGGGGCGCAGCACAGATACGCAGTATTTT. Its protein is CAIRDSRGRSTDTQYF.

The DNA of the CDR3 is TGTGCCAGCTCACCACTTAGGGCCGAAGGGGAGACCCAGTACTTC. Encoded protein: CASSPLRAEGETQYF. The chain combines TRBV18 with TRBJ2-5; no definite D call. The CDR3 extends over 15 amino acids. V lost 1 base to trimming and J lost 5 bases, with 14 bases between them. In germline, CDR1 is KGHSH, CDR2 LQKENI.

There are many counts of this clonotype. This chain joins TRBV3-1 and TRBJ1-4; 7 bases align to TRBD1. This CDR3 contains 16 residues. J lost 4 bases, V lost 0 bases, and 5 bases had no gene match. CDR1 is LGHDT, CDR2 YNNKEL, per germline (reference sequence). The CDR3: CASSQEGGGLNEKLFF. The CDR3 DNA reads TGTGCCAGCAGCCAAGAGGGAGGGGGCCTTAATGAAAAACTGTTTTTT.

This clonotype was observed a handful of times. V gene TRBV6-5 combines with J gene TRBJ1-4; no firm D call. Germline V CDR1 and CDR2: MNHEY, SVGAGI. The CDR3 contains 14 residues. The germline V and J ends were trimmed by 4 bases and 6 bases, with 12 bases remaining between them. The CDR3 sequence is CASSSGSTDEKLFF. The CDR3 coding sequence is TGTGCCAGCAGTTCGGGGTCCACGGATGAAAAACTGTTTTTT.

In this sample, this clonotype turned up many times. The V gene is TRBV10-2, the J gene TRBJ2-1; D is possibly TRBD1 or TRBD2 (5 bases each). V lost 3 bases, J lost 8 bases, and 11 bases lay in between. Germline assignment: CDR1 WSHSY and CDR2 SAAADI. This CDR3 comprises 13 residues. CDR3 sequence (DNA): TGCGCCAGCAGTGATTTAAGGGACCATGAGCAGTTCTTC. Translation: CASSDLRDHEQFF.

This chain joins TRBV5-1 and TRBJ2-3, with D perhaps given as TRBD1 or TRBD2 (6 bases each). V lost 0 bases and J 6 bases, leaving 17 bases between the germline ends. CDR3 length: 16 amino acids. Germline V gene data show CDR1 as SGHRS and CDR2 as YFSETQ. The CDR3 sequence: CASSLDRGPRVDTQYF. As DNA, the CDR3 is TGCGCCAGCAGCTTGGACCGGGGGCCCCGGGTGGATACGCAGTATTTT.

The table lists this clonotype with a count of one. The chain is built from TRBV4-2 and TRBJ2-1; 13 bases match TRBD2. With 10 bases clipped from V and 15 bases from J, the junction kept 9 bases outside the gene matches. The CDR3 length is 12 residues. Germline CDR1 and CDR2: LGHNA and YNFKEQ. The CDR3 protein is CAMSPGLAGVFF. The CDR3 region has the DNA TGTGCCATGAGCCCCGGACTAGCGGGGGTGTTCTTC.

This clonotype has a count of ten or more. The CDR3 sequence is CASSVMGFGQNTEAFF. Here the CDR3 DNA reads TGTGCCAGCAGCGTGATGGGTTTTGGGCAGAACACTGAAGCTTTCTTT. The rearrangement links TRBV9 to TRBJ1-1; D ambiguous. V shed 2 bases and J shed 1 base, with 15 bases lying between them. The CDR3 contains 16 residues. The V gene's germline CDR1 is SGDLS and CDR2 YYNGEE. The variable domain in full, completed from reference TRBV9 and TRBJ1-1, reads DSGVTQTPKHLITATGQRVTLRCSPRSGDLSVYWYQQSLDQGLQFLIQYYNGEERAKGNILERFSAQQFPDLHSELNLSSLELGDSALYFCASSVMGFGQNTEAFFGQGTRLTVV.

CDR3 sequence (DNA): TGTGCCAGCAGCGTAGGGGGCAGACAAAACTATGGCTACACCTTC. It translates to CASSVGGRQNYGYTF. The V gene is TRBV9, the J gene TRBJ1-2; D perhaps matches TRBD1 (5 bases). Germline lookup yields CDR1 SGDLS and CDR2 YYNGEE. The length of the CDR3 is 15 residues. Deletions cut 0 bases from V and 2 bases from J, with 11 bases between.

This clonotype has a count of ten or more. CDR3 region: CASNKVITNEKLFF. The CDR3 DNA reads as TGTGCCAGCAATAAAGTGATAACTAATGAAAAACTGTTTTTT. The chain uses TRBV2 and TRBJ1-4; D gene unclear. Trimming removed 7 bases from V and 1 base from J, with 10 bases in between. The germline CDR1 and CDR2 sequences are SNHLY and FYNNEI. This CDR3 spans 14 amino acids.

As DNA, the CDR3 is TGTGCCAGCAGGGGGACTACCCATGAGCAGTTCTTC. It yields the protein CASRGTTHEQFF. This sequence joins TRBV6-1 and TRBJ2-1; 7 bases are a match to TRBD2. Germline CDR1 reads MNHNS; CDR2 reads SASEGT. V gave up 6 bases and J gave up 8 bases; unmatched junction bases: 4. The CDR3 length is 12 residues.

This clonotype showed up just a few times. The V call is TRBV12-3 or TRBV12-4, the J call TRBJ1-1; D remains ambiguous. V was trimmed by 3 bases and J by 0 bases, leaving 11 bases between them. CDR3 length equals 15 residues. In DNA, the CDR3 is TGTGCCAGCAGTTTCAACGGACGGATGAACACTGAAGCTTTCTTT. Amino acid sequence: CASSFNGRMNTEAFF.

The table lists this clonotype with a few counts. V usage is TRBV10-3 and J usage is TRBJ1-1, with TRBD1 matching 7 bases. From germline, CDR1 is ENHRY and CDR2 SYGVKD. The CDR3 extends over 15 amino acids. V was clipped by 2 bases and J by 3 bases; unmatched bases: 6. The CDR3 sequence is CAISETTGRYTEAFF. The CDR3 bases are TGTGCCATCAGTGAGACGACAGGGAGGTACACTGAAGCTTTCTTT.

V is TRBV29-1 and J is TRBJ2-7, with D possibly being TRBD1 (8 bases). Germline V gene lookup returns CDR1 SQVTM and CDR2 ANQGSEA. Trimming took 4 bases from V and 2 from J, leaving 12 bases between them. The CDR3 spans 13 residues. The chain's CDR3 is CSVGTGTTYEQYF. The CDR3 DNA is TGCAGCGTTGGGACAGGGACTACCTACGAGCAGTACTTC.

This clonotype has just a few counts. The rearrangement uses TRBV20-1 and TRBJ1-5, with 8 bases fitting TRBD1. Trimming at V came to 5 bases and at J to 2 bases, leaving 14 bases not matched to a gene. The CDR3 sequence is 17 residues long. Germline-derived CDR1 and CDR2 are DFQATT and SNEGSKA (reference sequence). The CDR3 nucleotides are TGCAGTGCTGCCAAGGGGGCAGGGGGCGATGGCAATCAGCCCCAGCATTTT. Translating gives CSAAKGAGGDGNQPQHF.

This clonotype came up a few times. This sequence joins TRBV9 and TRBJ2-2; D gene unclear. CDR3 size: 15 residues. Per germline, CDR1 SGDLS and CDR2 YYNGEE. V was cut by 0 bases and J by 1 base, with 7 bases left in between. The CDR3, as DNA: TGTGCCAGCAGCGTAGATCCGATGAACACCGGGGAGCTGTTTTTT. Amino acids: CASSVDPMNTGELFF.

This clonotype has just a few counts. The V call is TRBV30, the J call TRBJ1-2; 7 positions agree with TRBD1. The ends lost 1 base at V and 8 bases at J; junction bases unmatched: 7. In germline, CDR1 is GTSNPN, CDR2 SVGIG (reference sequence). The CDR3 is 13 residues long. The CDR3 DNA reads as TGTGCCTGGAGTGACCCCGGGACAGAAGGCTACACCTTC. This encodes CAWSDPGTEGYTF.